This T cell receptor beta chain was obtained from a study of shared clonotypes between healthy human individuals. Across the whole study: Donors were a couple of women and a few men aged 18 to 49.

Whole-study results and caveats: Few donors restricted represented genetic and exposure-history diversity.

CD45RO-negative, CCR7-selected cells formed the naive CD8 fraction, which excluded terminally differentiated effector memory CD45RA+ cells. Healthy HIV-negative adults with no recent acute infections or vaccinations were recruited as donors. As to this clone: The antigen is undetermined.

Per the authors' pipeline: Filtering was not the same, since immunoSEQ gave junction-only sequences without quality scores. Sequenced by immunoSEQ multiplex PCR; TCRdb stores in-frame clones only, minus some. The DNA was the basis for D and trimming; V, J and clone size are from that table. This table holds about 2.2 million clones, over 85% found once. Material for sequencing was naive CD8+ T cells from PBMCs. This clonotype was obtained from a man between 18 and 29 years old in good health. Some clones in this sample may be carry-over from other donors' samples.

CDR3 in DNA: TGTGCCAGCAGCTCTTTGGGGGGGATCGATGGCTACACCTTC. Translated, it gives CASSSLGGIDGYTF. The chain is built from TRBV5-6 and TRBJ1-2; D is possibly TRBD1 (5 bases). This CDR3 comprises 14 residues. CDR1 is SGHDT, CDR2 YYEEEE, per germline. The V end was cut by 3 bases, the J end by 6 bases, with 15 bases between.